This T cell receptor (beta chain) was sequenced for a study of control samples from healthy donors and cancer patients. Germline lookup yields CDR1 SEHNR and CDR2 FQNEAQ (reference sequence). There are 17 residues in the CDR3. V gave up 2 bases and J gave up 5 bases; unmatched junction bases: 10. Some clones are missing from TCRdb's copy, which holds only in-frame ones; the method was immunoSEQ multiplex PCR. The sample has about 110,000 clones; approximately 82% are singletons. The TCR comes from a young man in good health. V usage is TRBV7-9 and J usage is TRBJ2-3; 10 nucleotides align to TRBD2. The sample comprised blood. CDR3 nucleotide sequence: TGTGCCAGCAGCTTACCTCTTGAGCGGGGGGGCAAAGATACGCAGTATTTT. It yields the protein CASSLPLERGGKDTQYF.